Shown below are 29 T cell receptor beta chains from a single sample sequenced in a study of T cell responses to AZD1222 COVID-19 vaccine. This table comes from immunoSEQ multiplex PCR, and its TCRdb copy is limited to in-frame clones, with some not included. The sample contains more than 150,000 clones, approximately 90% of which appear only once. Sequencing was performed on peripheral blood, taken on day 0 of AZD1222 vaccination. Source of these receptors: an adult in good health.

The gene calls are TRBV20-1 and TRBJ1-2, with 9 bases lining up with TRBD1. The V segment lost 3 bases and the J segment 5 bases; nucleotides outside the gene matches: 10. CDR1 and CDR2 (germline): DFQATT, SNEGSKA (reference sequence). The CDR3 loop spans 15 amino acids. The CDR3 nucleotides read TGCAGTGCTAGTCCCGGACAGGGGAGCGATTATGGCTACACCTTC. Translated: CSASPGQGSDYGYTF.

The chain couples TRBV19 to TRBJ1-5; no firm D call. CDR1 and CDR2 (germline): LNHDA, SQIVND (reference sequence). This CDR3 is built from 15 residues. Trimming shortened V by 2 bases and J by 3 bases, and 11 bases separated the two germline ends. The CDR3 DNA reads TGTGCCAGTAGTATAACGGAAGGGCTCAATCAGCCCCAGCATTTT. It encodes CASSITEGLNQPQHF.

The gene calls are TRBV11-2 and TRBJ2-2; D unresolved. CDR1 and CDR2 (germline): SGHAT, FQNNGV. This CDR3 has 17 amino acids. The V gene lost 8 bases and the J gene lost 4 bases, with 23 bases spanning the gap. This CDR3 is CASPGRYGALSTGELFF. In nucleotides, the CDR3 is TGTGCCAGCCCCGGGCGCTACGGCGCTCTAAGCACCGGGGAGCTGTTTTTT.

This clone appeared once. The rearrangement joins TRBV27 to TRBJ1-2, with a possible D match to TRBD1 (5 bases). Germline-derived CDR1 and CDR2 are MNHEY and SMNVEV (reference sequence). The length of the CDR3 is 16 residues. V lost 2 bases and J 8 bases, leaving 21 bases between the germline ends. CDR3 coding DNA: TGTGCCAGCAGTTTAAGGGCTCCAGGGTTTGCTTTGGGCTACACCTTC. Its protein is CASSLRAPGFALGYTF.

The rearrangement uses TRBV5-1 and TRBJ2-7; TRBD1 aligns across 9 bases. Trimming removed 5 bases from V and 5 bases from J; junction bases left unmatched: 11. The CDR3 runs to 15 residues. CDR1 and CDR2 from the germline V gene are SGHRS and YFSETQ. The CDR3 DNA sequence: TGCGCCAGCAGTCGTAACATACAGGGGGCGGACGAGCAGTACTTC. It translates to CASSRNIQGADEQYF.

The chain joins TRBV12-5 to TRBJ1-1; D may be TRBD1 (5 bases). The CDR3 spans 20 residues. Trimming pared 3 bases from V and 1 base from J, leaving 27 bases between. From germline, CDR1 is LGHNT and CDR2 FRNRAP. The CDR3: CASGFRRIDGPWGTNTEAFF. Here the CDR3 DNA reads TGTGCTAGTGGTTTTCGCAGGATTGATGGACCATGGGGCACGAACACTGAAGCTTTCTTT.

This chain connects TRBV28 to TRBJ1-2, with no clear D. V lost 5 bases to trimming and J lost 4 bases, with 11 bases between them. There are 13 residues in the CDR3. In germline, CDR1 is MDHEN, CDR2 SYDVKM. CDR3 DNA sequence: TGTGCCAGCAGTCCCTGGACCCCCTATGGCTACACCTTC. Translated: CASSPWTPYGYTF.

This chain connects TRBV18 to TRBJ1-1; 11 bases are a match to TRBD1. The CDR3 is 14 amino acids. The germline CDR1 and CDR2 sequences are KGHSH and LQKENI. The J segment lost 7 bases and the V segment lost 3 bases, leaving 4 bases of the junction unmatched. This chain's CDR3 is CASSPWTGGSEAFF. The CDR3 region has the DNA TGTGCCAGCTCACCTTGGACAGGGGGCAGTGAAGCTTTCTTT. Full variable domain (outside the CDR3, taken from reference TRBV18 and TRBJ1-1): NAGVMQNPRHLVRRRGQEARLRCSPMKGHSHVYWYRQLPEEGLKFMVYLQKENIIDESGMPKERFSAEFPKEGPSILRIQQVVRGDSAAYFCASSPWTGGSEAFFGQGTRLTVV.

This rearrangement joins TRBV7-2 to TRBJ1-4; D gene unclear. Germline lookup yields CDR1 SGHTA and CDR2 FQGNSA. Trimming shortened V by 5 bases and J by 8 bases, and 15 bases separated the two germline ends. The length of the CDR3 is 14 residues. The CDR3 DNA sequence: TGTGCCAGCAGCCTCCCCGATTCTGCCGAAAAACTGTTTTTT. Translating it yields CASSLPDSAEKLFF.

J is TRBJ2-7 and V is TRBV30; 10 bases match TRBD1. After removal of 2 bases from V and 4 bases from J, the junction contained 8 bases not matched to a gene. Germline V gene sequence: CDR1 GTSNPN, CDR2 SVGIG (reference sequence). The CDR3 is 15 residues long. The CDR3 region is CAWSRIGTGVYEQYF. CDR3 in DNA: TGTGCCTGGAGTAGGATCGGGACAGGGGTTTACGAGCAGTACTTC.

The chain links TRBV27 to TRBJ1-3; 9 nucleotides match TRBD1. Germline-derived CDR1 and CDR2 are MNHEY and SMNVEV (reference sequence). V dropped 5 bases and J dropped 8; count of bases not matched to a gene: 16. This CDR3 comprises 17 residues. The CDR3 region is CASSLRTGAMLSYTIYF. The CDR3 DNA follows: TGTGCCAGCAGTCTTCGGACAGGGGCGATGCTTTCGTACACCATATATTTT.

This clone showed up just once. This chain links TRBV24-1 with TRBJ2-3; the D gene could be TRBD1 or TRBD2 (5 bases each). This CDR3 has 16 residues. V was shortened by 1 base and J by 4 bases, with 14 bases between the two germline ends. Per the germline V gene, CDR1 is KGHDR and CDR2 is SFDVKD. The chain's CDR3 is CATSDFVQGVADTQYF. The CDR3 nucleotides read TGTGCCACCAGTGATTTTGTGCAGGGAGTCGCAGATACGCAGTATTTT.

This rearrangement joins TRBV6-5 to TRBJ2-3; D is perhaps TRBD2 (6 bases). Germline CDR1 reads MNHEY; CDR2 reads SVGAGI. This CDR3 region has 12 residues. The V end was cut by 4 bases, the J end by 5 bases, with 7 bases between. CDR3 protein: CASSSGVDTQYF. The CDR3 coding sequence is TGTGCCAGCAGTTCGGGGGTAGATACGCAGTATTTT.

The chain recombines TRBV30 with TRBJ1-6, with D perhaps matching TRBD1 (6 bases). The germline CDR1 and CDR2 sequences are GTSNPN and SVGIG (reference sequence). Trimming left V 4 bases short and J 7 bases short, with 11 bases between. The CDR3 is 13 amino acids. The chain's CDR3 is CAWKAGVNSPLHF. The CDR3 DNA follows: TGTGCCTGGAAAGCAGGGGTGAATTCACCCCTCCACTTT.

This sequence joins TRBV1 and TRBJ2-7; the table assigns TRBD2, which was not confirmed against the DNA. TRBV1 is reported as a pseudogene. This CDR3 is built from 16 residues. Here the CDR3 DNA reads TGCACCAGCAGCCAAGATTTGGGAGATAGCTCCTACGAGCAGTACTTC. Protein product: CTSSQDLGDSSYEQYF.

The V call is TRBV10-3, the J call TRBJ1-1; maybe TRBD1 (6 bases). The CDR3 has 14 amino acids. The V end was cut by 5 bases, the J end by 0 bases, with 10 bases between. Germline-derived CDR1 and CDR2 are ENHRY and SYGVKD. This CDR3 reads CAISLQGMNTEAFF. CDR3 sequence (DNA): TGTGCCATCAGTTTACAGGGTATGAACACTGAAGCTTTCTTT.

The gene calls are TRBV4-3 and TRBJ2-7; D is possibly TRBD1 or TRBD2 (5 bases each). The germline V gene encodes CDR1 LGHNA and CDR2 YSLEER. The CDR3 contains 14 residues. The V end was cut by 1 base, the J end by 6 bases, with 13 bases between. The CDR3 loop is CASSQGTWDLEQYF. CDR3 bases: TGCGCCAGCAGCCAAGGTACCTGGGACCTCGAGCAGTACTTC.

The genes are TRBV3-1 (or the pseudogene TRBV3-2) and TRBJ2-5; 8 bases agree with TRBD1. The CDR3 length is 16 residues. Germline values: CDR1 LGHDT, CDR2 YNNKEL (reference sequence). V dropped 0 bases and J dropped 5; count of bases not matched to a gene: 8. CDR3 nucleotides: TGTGCCAGCAGCCAAGAAGTGGACAGGGCGGGGGAGACCCAGTACTTC. Residues: CASSQEVDRAGETQYF.

V and J are TRBV9 and TRBJ1-3; D is unresolved. Germline V gene data show CDR1 as SGDLS and CDR2 as YYNGEE. V lost 2 bases to trimming and J lost 1 base, with 10 bases between them. This CDR3 spans 15 amino acids. CDR3 region: CASSVFFNSGNTIYF. CDR3 sequence (DNA): TGTGCCAGCAGCGTGTTTTTTAATTCTGGAAACACCATATATTTT.

The gene calls are TRBV2 and TRBJ2-7; 9 bases line up with TRBD1. The CDR3 is 15 residues long. Germline CDR1 reads SNHLY; CDR2 reads FYNNEI. Trimming at V came to 7 bases and at J to 4 bases, leaving 11 bases not matched to a gene. The CDR3 coding sequence is TGTGCCAGCACCGAGGAGGGACAGGGTTCGTACGAGCAGTACTTC. Translating gives CASTEEGQGSYEQYF.

The V and J genes are TRBV3-1 (or the pseudogene TRBV3-2) and TRBJ2-5, with 7 bases identical to TRBD2. The CDR3 is 15 residues long. Germline V gene data show CDR1 as LGHDT and CDR2 as YNNKEL (reference sequence). Trimming at V came to 6 bases and at J to 4 bases, leaving 11 bases not matched to a gene. CDR3 nucleotides: TGTGCCAGCAGAATCGTTCTTCGGGGGGTAGAGACCCAGTACTTC. Translated, it gives CASRIVLRGVETQYF.

CDR3 sequence (DNA): TGTGCCAGCAGCTTGCGCGGGGGCTCCCCCCTGTACGAGCAGTACTTC. Translating it yields CASSLRGGSPLYEQYF. This chain links TRBV3-1 (or the pseudogene TRBV3-2) with TRBJ2-7; a possible D gene is TRBD2 (7 bases). CDR1 and CDR2 from the germline V gene are LGHDT and YNNKEL (reference sequence). The CDR3 is 16 amino acids. Trimming cost V 5 bases and J 4 bases, with 21 bases left between them.

The chain recombines TRBV19 with TRBJ1-5; D is undetermined. Germline V gene lookup returns CDR1 LNHDA and CDR2 SQIVND (reference sequence). This CDR3 contains 17 residues. V shed 2 bases and J shed 2 bases, with 16 bases lying between them. CDR3 in amino acids: CASSIWFLGIGNQPQHF. The CDR3, as DNA: TGTGCCAGTAGTATATGGTTCCTGGGGATCGGCAATCAGCCCCAGCATTTT.

The chain links TRBV2 to TRBJ2-1; 10 nucleotides agree with TRBD1. Germline-derived CDR1 and CDR2 are SNHLY and FYNNEI. This CDR3 has 14 residues. J lost 7 bases, V lost 5 bases, and 5 bases had no gene match. The CDR3 sequence: CASSSDRGYNEQFF. CDR3 in DNA: TGTGCCAGCAGTTCGGACAGGGGGTATAATGAGCAGTTCTTC.

In its sample, this clone was seen a few times. V and J are TRBV6-5 and TRBJ1-5; 11 nucleotides line up with TRBD1. V dropped 8 bases and J dropped 6; count of bases not matched to a gene: 9. This CDR3 region has 15 residues. The germline V gene has CDR1 MNHEY and CDR2 SVGAGI. CDR3 DNA: TGTGCCAGCGGGACGGACAGGGGGCGAGGTCAGCCCCAGCATTTT. Amino acid sequence: CASGTDRGRGQPQHF.

This clone was seen only once. V and J are TRBV5-1 and TRBJ2-3, with TRBD2 matching 8 bases. Per germline, CDR1 SGHRS and CDR2 YFSETQ. This CDR3 spans 15 amino acids. With 2 bases clipped from V and 1 base from J, the junction kept 3 bases outside the gene matches. CDR3 in DNA: TGCGCCAGCAGCTTTGGCGGGGGGCGCACAGATACGCAGTATTTT. This sequence encodes CASSFGGGRTDTQYF.

This rearrangement joins TRBV5-1 to TRBJ1-6; no clear D gene. The CDR3 totals 18 residues. Germline assignment: CDR1 SGHRS and CDR2 YFSETQ. Trimming took 1 base from V and 3 from J, leaving 17 bases between them. The CDR3 DNA follows: TGCGCCAGCAGCTTGTCCTCTCGGAGGGTTGACTATAATTCACCCCTCCACTTT. It is translated as CASSLSSRRVDYNSPLHF.

V is TRBV3-1 (or the pseudogene TRBV3-2) and J is TRBJ1-6; D unclear. With 4 bases removed from V and 5 bases from J, the gap between germline ends came to 9 bases. Germline CDR1 and CDR2: LGHDT and YNNKEL (reference sequence). The CDR3 consists of 14 residues. The CDR3 bases are TGTGCCAGCAGCCGACGGATTGATAATTCACCCCTCCACTTT. It is translated as CASSRRIDNSPLHF.

This chain uses TRBV5-1 with TRBJ1-4, with a weak D call TRBD1 (6 bases). The CDR3 is made up of 16 amino acids. The germline V and J ends were trimmed by 2 bases and 3 bases, with 14 bases remaining between them. Germline CDR1 and CDR2: SGHRS and YFSETQ. CDR3 sequence reads: CASSFGEQGANEKLFF. The DNA for the CDR3 is TGCGCCAGCAGCTTCGGAGAACAGGGAGCTAATGAAAAACTGTTTTTT.